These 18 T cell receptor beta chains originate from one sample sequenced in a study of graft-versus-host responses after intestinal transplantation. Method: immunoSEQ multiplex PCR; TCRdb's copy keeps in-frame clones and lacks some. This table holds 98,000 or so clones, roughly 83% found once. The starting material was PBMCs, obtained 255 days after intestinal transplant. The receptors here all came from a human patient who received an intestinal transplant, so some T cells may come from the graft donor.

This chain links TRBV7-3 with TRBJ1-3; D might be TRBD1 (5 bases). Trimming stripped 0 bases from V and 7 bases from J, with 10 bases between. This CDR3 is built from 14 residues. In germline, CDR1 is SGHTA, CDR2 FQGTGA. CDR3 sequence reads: CASSLTGDGNTIYF. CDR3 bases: TGTGCCAGCAGCTTAACGGGGGACGGGAACACCATATATTTT.

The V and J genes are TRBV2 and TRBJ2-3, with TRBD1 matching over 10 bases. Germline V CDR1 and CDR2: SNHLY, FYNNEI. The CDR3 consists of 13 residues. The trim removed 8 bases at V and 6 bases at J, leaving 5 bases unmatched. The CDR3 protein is CASGGTGADTQYF. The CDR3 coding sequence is TGTGCCAGCGGAGGGACAGGGGCCGATACGCAGTATTTT.

CDR3 DNA sequence: TGCGCCAGCAGGCCTACCGGGTCCCGCTATGGCTACACCTTC. Protein: CASRPTGSRYGYTF. The V gene is TRBV4-1, the J gene TRBJ1-2, with D unresolved. The V gene's germline CDR1 is MGHRA and CDR2 YSYEKL. The V end was cut by 6 bases, the J end by 4 bases, with 15 bases between. The CDR3 has 14 amino acids.

The CDR3 loop is CASSYYGGNTEAFF. DNA for the CDR3: TGCGCCAGCAGCTACTACGGGGGGAACACTGAAGCTTTCTTT. The gene calls are TRBV4-1 and TRBJ1-1; a possible D gene is TRBD1 (5 bases). Trimming removed 5 bases at V and 1 base at J, with 11 bases between. Germline V gene data show CDR1 as MGHRA and CDR2 as YSYEKL. The CDR3 contains 14 residues.

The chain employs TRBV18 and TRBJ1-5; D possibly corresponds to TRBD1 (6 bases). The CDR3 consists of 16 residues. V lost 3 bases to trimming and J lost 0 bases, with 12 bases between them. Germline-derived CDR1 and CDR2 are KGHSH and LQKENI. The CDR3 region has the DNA TGTGCCAGCTCACCTGAAAGGGACAATAGCAATCAGCCCCAGCATTTT. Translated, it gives CASSPERDNSNQPQHF.

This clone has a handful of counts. The CDR3 protein is CASSYRGDPNQPQHF. The CDR3, as DNA: TGTGCCAGCAGTTACCGTGGGGACCCAAATCAGCCCCAGCATTTT. This chain uses TRBV6-5 with TRBJ1-5, with a tentative D call TRBD1 (5 bases). The germline V and J ends were trimmed by 2 bases and 4 bases, with 12 bases remaining between them. CDR1 and CDR2 (germline): MNHEY, SVGAGI. The CDR3 is 15 residues long.

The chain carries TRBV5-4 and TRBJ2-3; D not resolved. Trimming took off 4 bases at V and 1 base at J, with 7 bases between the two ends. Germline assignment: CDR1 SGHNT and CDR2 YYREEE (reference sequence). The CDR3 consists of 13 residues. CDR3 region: CASSHRGTDTQYF. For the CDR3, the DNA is TGTGCCAGCAGCCACCGAGGCACAGATACGCAGTATTTT. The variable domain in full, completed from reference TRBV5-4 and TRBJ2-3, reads ETGVTQSPTHLIKTRGQQVTLRCSSQSGHNTVSWYQQALGQGPQFIFQYYREEENGRGNFPPRFSGLQFPNYSSELNVNALELDDSALYLCASSHRGTDTQYFGPGTRLTVL.

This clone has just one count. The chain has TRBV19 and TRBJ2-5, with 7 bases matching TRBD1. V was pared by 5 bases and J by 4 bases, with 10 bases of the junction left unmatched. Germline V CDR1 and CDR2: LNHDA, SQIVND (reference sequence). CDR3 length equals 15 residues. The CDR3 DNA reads TGTGCCAGTAGTGACAGGGTTTCCTTCGGAGAGACCCAGTACTTC. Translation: CASSDRVSFGETQYF.

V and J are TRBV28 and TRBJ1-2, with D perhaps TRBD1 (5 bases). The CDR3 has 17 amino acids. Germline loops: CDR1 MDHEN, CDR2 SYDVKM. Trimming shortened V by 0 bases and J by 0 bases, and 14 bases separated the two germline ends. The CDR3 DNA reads TGTGCCAGCAGTTTATGGGGGCAGACAGCAGCTAACTATGGCTACACCTTC. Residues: CASSLWGQTAANYGYTF.

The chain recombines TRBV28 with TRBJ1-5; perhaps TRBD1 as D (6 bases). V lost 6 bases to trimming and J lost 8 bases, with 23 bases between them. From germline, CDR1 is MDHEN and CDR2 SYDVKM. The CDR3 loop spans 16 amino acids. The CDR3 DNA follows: TGTGCCAGCAGCTTAGCCAATCAGGGAAGGGGGAAGCCCCAGCATTTT. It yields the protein CASSLANQGRGKPQHF.

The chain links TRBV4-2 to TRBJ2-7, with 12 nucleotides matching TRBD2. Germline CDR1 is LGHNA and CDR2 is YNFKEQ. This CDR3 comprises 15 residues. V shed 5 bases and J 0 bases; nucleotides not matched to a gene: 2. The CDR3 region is CASSGGLAGSYEQYF. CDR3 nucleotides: TGTGCCAGCAGCGGGGGACTAGCGGGCTCCTACGAGCAGTACTTC.

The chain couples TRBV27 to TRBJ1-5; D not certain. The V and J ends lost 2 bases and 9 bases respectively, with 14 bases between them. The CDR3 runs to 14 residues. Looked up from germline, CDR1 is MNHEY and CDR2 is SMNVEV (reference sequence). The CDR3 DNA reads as TGTGCCAGCAGTTTAAACCCGGCGCGATGGCCCCAGCATTTT. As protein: CASSLNPARWPQHF.

CDR3 nucleotides: TGTGCCAGCAGTTACGAGGACGAGAGCTCCTACGAGCAGTACTTC. Amino acids: CASSYEDESSYEQYF. The chain has TRBV6-6 and TRBJ2-7; D gene unclear. CDR3 length equals 15 residues. The germline V and J ends were trimmed by 2 bases and 0 bases, with 11 bases remaining between them. Germline CDR1 reads MNHNY; CDR2 reads SVGAGI (reference sequence).

DNA for the CDR3: TGTGCCAGCAGCTCCGGGACAGGGGGCCCTTCGGTAAACATTCAGTACTTC. Translation: CASSSGTGGPSVNIQYF. The chain employs TRBV7-8 and TRBJ2-4; 12 bases are shared with TRBD1. Looked up from germline, CDR1 is SGHVS and CDR2 is FQNEAQ. The CDR3 runs 17 residues. The J segment lost 6 bases and the V segment lost 4 bases, leaving 10 bases of the junction unmatched.

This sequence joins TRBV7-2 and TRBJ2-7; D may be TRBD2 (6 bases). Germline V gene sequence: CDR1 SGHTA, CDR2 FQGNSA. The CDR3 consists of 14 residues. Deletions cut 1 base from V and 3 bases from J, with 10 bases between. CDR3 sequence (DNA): TGTGCCAGCAGCTTAGGTTACGGGAGCTACGAGCAGTACTTC. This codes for CASSLGYGSYEQYF.

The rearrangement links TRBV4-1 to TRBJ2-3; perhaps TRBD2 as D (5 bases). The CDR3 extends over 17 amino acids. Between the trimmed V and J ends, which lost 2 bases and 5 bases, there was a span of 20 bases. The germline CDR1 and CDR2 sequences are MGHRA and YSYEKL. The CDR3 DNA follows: TGCGCCAGCAGCCAAAGTCTCACGAGGGCTCGGGGAGATACGCAGTATTTT. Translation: CASSQSLTRARGDTQYF.

Here the CDR3 reads CASSLRSVYEQYF. The CDR3 coding sequence is TGTGCCAGCAGCCTACGTAGCGTATACGAGCAGTACTTC. This chain uses TRBV7-9 with TRBJ2-7; D might be TRBD2 (5 bases). The CDR3 is 13 residues long. Germline V CDR1 and CDR2: SEHNR, FQNEAQ (reference sequence). V was pared by 5 bases and J by 4 bases, with 12 bases between.

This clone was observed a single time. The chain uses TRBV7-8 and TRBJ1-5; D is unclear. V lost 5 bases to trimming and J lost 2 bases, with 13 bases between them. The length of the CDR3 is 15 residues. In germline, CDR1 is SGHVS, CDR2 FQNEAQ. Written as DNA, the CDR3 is TGTGCCAGCAGCCCGGTGGGCAAGGGCAATCAGCCCCAGCATTTT. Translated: CASSPVGKGNQPQHF.